Listed here are 27 T cell receptor beta chains from one sample, sequenced in a study of cytotoxic CD8 clonotypes in ibrutinib-treated CLL. Libraries were prepared by immunoSEQ multiplex PCR; TCRdb keeps only in-frame clonotypes and omits some of them. The sample has approximately 50,000 clones; approximately 50% are singletons. The sequences come from PBMCs, collected at disease progression, from a patient treated with ibrutinib. Every receptor here comes from a human donor with chronic lymphocytic leukemia.

The chain has TRBV11-3 and TRBJ1-1; D remains ambiguous. The CDR3 consists of 13 residues. Between the trimmed V and J ends, which lost 8 bases and 1 base, there was a span of 11 bases. From germline, CDR1 is SGHNT and CDR2 YENEEA. In DNA form, the CDR3 reads TGTGCCAGCTGTCACCAGAAGAACACTGAAGCTTTCTTT. Translation: CASCHQKNTEAFF. The full variable domain, with the rest looked up from reference TRBV11-3 and TRBJ1-1, is EAGVVQSPRYKIIEKKQPVAFWCNPISGHNTLYWYLQNLGQGPELLIRYENEEAVDDSQLPKDRFSAERLKGVDSTLKIQPAELGDSAVYLCASCHQKNTEAFFGQGTRLTVV.

The chain joins TRBV6-1 to TRBJ2-7, with a tentative D call TRBD1 (6 bases). This CDR3 contains 14 residues. Between the trimmed V and J ends, which lost 6 bases and 0 bases, there was a span of 12 bases. Germline CDR1 MNHNS, CDR2 SASEGT. CDR3: CASRPGAGSYEQYF. The CDR3 DNA reads TGTGCCAGCAGACCAGGGGCTGGCTCCTACGAGCAGTACTTC.

The genes are TRBV18 and TRBJ2-7, with D maybe TRBD1 (5 bases). The CDR3 totals 14 residues. Germline CDR1 KGHSH, CDR2 LQKENI. V shed 2 bases and J shed 1 base, with 9 bases lying between them. The CDR3, as DNA: TGTGCCAGCTCACCAAACAGGAATTCCTACGAGCAGTACTTC. This codes for CASSPNRNSYEQYF.

CDR3 in DNA: TGTGCCAGCAGCCGGACAGGGCTGGATCGCGACTATGGCTACACCTTC. This translates into CASSRTGLDRDYGYTF. The chain has TRBV11-2 and TRBJ1-2; 8 bases are a match to TRBD1. The V and J ends lost 5 bases and 3 bases, in that order; junction bases with no gene match: 11. Germline assignment: CDR1 SGHAT and CDR2 FQNNGV. This CDR3 region has 16 residues. The full variable domain, in which reference TRBV11-2 and TRBJ1-2 provide the parts outside the CDR3, is EAGVAQSPRYKIIEKRQSVAFWCNPISGHATLYWYQQILGQGPKLLIQFQNNGVVDDSQLPKDRFSAERLKGVDSTLKIQPAKLEDSAVYLCASSRTGLDRDYGYTFGSGTRLTVV.

This clone was observed a handful of times. The rearrangement uses TRBV4-1 and TRBJ2-1, with D uncertain. CDR1 is MGHRA, CDR2 YSYEKL, per germline. This CDR3 is 15 amino acids long. The V end lost 4 bases, the J end lost 0 bases, and 10 bases lay between the germline ends. As DNA, the CDR3 is TGCGCCAGCAGCCCCCCGGTCAGCTCCTACAATGAGCAGTTCTTC. Translation: CASSPPVSSYNEQFF.

The chain couples TRBV7-9 to TRBJ1-4; D uncertain. Germline-derived CDR1 and CDR2 are SEHNR and FQNEAQ (reference sequence). The CDR3 length is 14 residues. V was shortened by 3 bases and J by 6 bases, with 11 bases between the two germline ends. The CDR3 region has the DNA TGTGCCAGCAGCTTTTGGGAGACGGATGAAAAACTGTTTTTT. Protein: CASSFWETDEKLFF.

This clone was seen only once. The rearrangement links TRBV5-6 to TRBJ2-3; no firm D call. With 4 bases removed from V and 4 bases from J, the gap between germline ends came to 16 bases. CDR3 length: 15 residues. CDR1 and CDR2 from the germline V gene are SGHDT and YYEEEE. CDR3 nucleotide sequence: TGTGCCAGCAGCGTCATCCAGGTCGGTGCAGATACGCAGTATTTT. Protein sequence: CASSVIQVGADTQYF.

This chain uses TRBV7-2 with TRBJ2-1; no definite D call. This CDR3 spans 15 amino acids. CDR1 is SGHTA, CDR2 FQGNSA, per germline. V lost 2 bases to trimming and J lost 9 bases, with 17 bases between them. The CDR3 sequence is CASSLNLLPSGEQFF. In DNA, the CDR3 is TGTGCCAGCAGCTTAAACTTATTGCCTTCTGGTGAGCAGTTCTTC.

In nucleotides, the CDR3 is TGTGCCAGCAGCTTTGGTTCAGCGTCTAACTATGGCTACACCTTC. Translation gives CASSFGSASNYGYTF. This chain joins TRBV7-9 and TRBJ1-2; D gene ambiguous. This CDR3 is 15 amino acids long. V lost 3 bases, J lost 0 bases, and 11 bases lay in between. CDR1 SEHNR and CDR2 FQNEAQ come from the germline V gene (reference sequence).

In DNA, the CDR3 is TGTGCCACCAGCAGAGATAAGGCGATTGCAACTAATGAAAAACTGTTTTTT. Its translation: CATSRDKAIATNEKLFF. This sequence joins TRBV15 and TRBJ1-4; D is uncertain. This CDR3 is 17 amino acids long. The V gene lost 0 bases and the J gene lost 0 bases, with 11 bases spanning the gap. Germline CDR1 and CDR2: LNHNV and YYDKDF (reference sequence).

The chain has TRBV2 and TRBJ1-6; 7 bases are shared with TRBD1. CDR1 SNHLY and CDR2 FYNNEI come from the germline V gene. This CDR3 is built from 16 residues. The V and J ends lost 3 bases and 5 bases, in that order; junction bases with no gene match: 7. The CDR3 reads CASSDRRQGDNSPLHF. DNA for the CDR3: TGTGCCAGCAGTGATCGACGACAGGGAGATAATTCACCCCTCCACTTT.

The CDR3 coding sequence is TGTGCCTGTCCTTGGGGGGCAGATGGCTACACCTTC. This gives the protein CACPWGADGYTF. V gene TRBV30 combines with J gene TRBJ1-2, with a weak D call TRBD1 (6 bases). In germline, CDR1 is GTSNPN, CDR2 SVGIG (reference sequence). Deletions cut 6 bases from V and 6 bases from J, with 14 bases between. The CDR3 runs to 12 residues. Based on the CDR3 plus reference TRBV30 and TRBJ1-2, the full variable domain is SQTIHQWPATLVQPVGSPLSLECTVEGTSNPNLYWYRQAAGRGLQLLFYSVGIGQISSEVPQNLSASRPQDRQFILSSKKLLLSDSGFYLCACPWGADGYTFGSGTRLTVV.

This clone has just one count. The chain joins TRBV4-2 to TRBJ2-3; the match to TRBD2 covers 10 bases. Germline trimming cut 5 bases from V and 4 bases from J; bases unmatched to any gene: 15. The germline V gene has CDR1 LGHNA and CDR2 YNFKEQ. The CDR3 length is 18 residues. The CDR3 is CASSGREREGRFADTQYF. CDR3 bases: TGTGCCAGCAGCGGAAGGGAGCGGGAGGGCCGGTTCGCAGATACGCAGTATTTT.

V and J are TRBV5-1 and TRBJ2-3; TRBD2 aligns across 9 bases. Germline CDR1 SGHRS, CDR2 YFSETQ. CDR3 size: 13 residues. Losses at the gene ends were 4 bases for V and 4 bases for J; bases not matched to a gene: 1. CDR3 region: CASSERGADTQYF. In nucleotides, the CDR3 is TGCGCCAGCAGCGAGCGGGGGGCAGATACGCAGTATTTT. The full variable domain, with the rest looked up from reference TRBV5-1 and TRBJ2-3, is KAGVTQTPRYLIKTRGQQVTLSCSPISGHRSVSWYQQTPGQGLQFLFEYFSETQRNKGNFPGRFSGRQFSNSRSEMNVSTLELGDSALYLCASSERGADTQYFGPGTRLTVL.

V gene TRBV9 combines with J gene TRBJ1-1; D gene unclear. With 0 bases removed from V and 1 base from J, the gap between germline ends came to 13 bases. The CDR3 runs to 16 residues. Germline lookup yields CDR1 SGDLS and CDR2 YYNGEE. The CDR3 nucleotides are TGTGCCAGCAGCGTAGGATCCTCAGCGGGGAACACTGAAGCTTTCTTT. Its translation is CASSVGSSAGNTEAFF. Supplemented by reference TRBV9 and TRBJ1-1, the full variable domain reads DSGVTQTPKHLITATGQRVTLRCSPRSGDLSVYWYQQSLDQGLQFLIQYYNGEERAKGNILERFSAQQFPDLHSELNLSSLELGDSALYFCASSVGSSAGNTEAFFGQGTRLTVV.

The chain uses TRBV5-1 and TRBJ1-2; D remains ambiguous. The germline V gene encodes CDR1 SGHRS and CDR2 YFSETQ. The germline V and J ends were trimmed by 1 base and 7 bases, with 8 bases remaining between them. The CDR3 sequence is 12 residues long. The CDR3 nucleotides read TGCGCCAGCAGCTTGTCTGGGAGTGGCTACACCTTC. Protein product: CASSLSGSGYTF.

CDR3 DNA: TGCGCCAGCAGCCGACAGGGAGGCATGAACACTGAAGCTTTCTTT. Residues: CASSRQGGMNTEAFF. The gene calls are TRBV5-1 and TRBJ1-1; 7 nucleotides match TRBD1. This CDR3 spans 15 amino acids. The trim removed 4 bases at V and 0 bases at J, leaving 6 bases unmatched. Germline CDR1 reads SGHRS; CDR2 reads YFSETQ.

The genes are TRBV5-1 and TRBJ1-2, with D hard to call. V lost 0 bases, J lost 8 bases, and 8 bases lay in between. CDR3 size: 12 residues. Germline V CDR1 and CDR2: SGHRS, YFSETQ. The CDR3 nucleotides are TGCGCCAGCAGCTTGGATGGGAGCGGCTACACCTTC. Amino acid sequence: CASSLDGSGYTF.

J is TRBJ2-3 and V is TRBV15; D possibly corresponds to TRBD1 (5 bases). Germline CDR1 is LNHNV and CDR2 is YYDKDF (reference sequence). Trimming stripped 8 bases from V and 0 bases from J, with 15 bases between. The CDR3 extends over 15 amino acids. The CDR3 bases are TGTGCCACCGGGGCCAGCACGTCTAGCACAGATACGCAGTATTTT. Its translation: CATGASTSSTDTQYF.

The chain couples TRBV11-2 to TRBJ2-1, with 13 bases that match TRBD2. J lost 10 bases, V lost 4 bases, and 10 bases had no gene match. The germline gives CDR1 SGHAT, CDR2 FQNNGV. This CDR3 has 16 amino acids. DNA for the CDR3: TGTGCCAGCAGCTCCGGGACTAGCGGGACCTCAAAGGAGCAGTTCTTC. Residues: CASSSGTSGTSKEQFF.

The rearrangement uses TRBV5-4 and TRBJ2-2; the D is unclear. Germline loops: CDR1 SGHNT, CDR2 YYREEE (reference sequence). The ends were cut back, 1 base at V and 3 bases at J, with 13 bases in the middle. The CDR3 has 16 amino acids. CDR3 nucleotide sequence: TGTGCCAGCAGCTTGTTGAAGGGAACAGACACCGGGGAGCTGTTTTTT. Translated, it gives CASSLLKGTDTGELFF.

The chain joins TRBV30 to TRBJ1-5; unclear D gene. Per the germline V gene, CDR1 is GTSNPN and CDR2 is SVGIG (reference sequence). The CDR3 runs to 13 residues. Trimming shortened V by 3 bases and J by 0 bases, and 6 bases separated the two germline ends. The CDR3 reads CAWSQHSNQPQHF. The CDR3 nucleotides are TGTGCCTGGAGCCAGCATAGCAATCAGCCCCAGCATTTT.

Here the CDR3 reads CASSEKLAGASKFF. The DNA of the CDR3 is TGTGCCAGCTCAGAGAAACTAGCGGGAGCCAGCAAGTTCTTC. This chain uses TRBV18 with TRBJ2-1, with 11 bases aligning to TRBD2. There are 14 residues in the CDR3. The V gene's germline CDR1 is KGHSH and CDR2 LQKENI. V lost 5 bases, J lost 14 bases, and 11 bases stayed unmatched. Full variable domain (remainder filled in from reference TRBV18 and TRBJ2-1): NAGVMQNPRHLVRRRGQEARLRCSPMKGHSHVYWYRQLPEEGLKFMVYLQKENIIDESGMPKERFSAEFPKEGPSILRIQQVVRGDSAAYFCASSEKLAGASKFFGPGTRLTVL.

This chain uses TRBV7-2 with TRBJ1-1; TRBD1 matches 7 bases. V shed 2 bases, J shed 5 bases, and the junction held 5 bases outside the gene matches. This CDR3 contains 14 residues. Per germline, CDR1 SGHTA and CDR2 FQGNSA. CDR3 sequence: CASSLQGEKTEAFF. The CDR3 bases are TGTGCCAGCAGCTTACAGGGGGAAAAAACTGAAGCTTTCTTT.

The chain joins TRBV7-9 to TRBJ2-4, with D maybe TRBD1 (6 bases). CDR1 SEHNR and CDR2 FQNEAQ come from the germline V gene (reference sequence). Deletions cut 1 base from V and 9 bases from J, with 10 bases between. The CDR3 runs to 13 residues. This CDR3 reads CASSLEGERIQYF. DNA of the CDR3: TGTGCCAGCAGCTTAGAGGGGGAGCGCATTCAGTACTTC.

Judged by abundance, this clone is medium-sized. This chain joins TRBV15 and TRBJ2-3; D call uncertain. In germline, CDR1 is LNHNV, CDR2 YYDKDF (reference sequence). V lost 7 bases to trimming and J lost 6 bases, with 11 bases between them. The CDR3 runs to 12 residues. CDR3 in DNA: TGTGCCACCATATTACCTGGGGATACGCAGTATTTT. Translating gives CATILPGDTQYF.

This sequence joins TRBV5-6 and TRBJ1-2; D is uncertain. The CDR3 is 12 amino acids. The ends were cut back, 0 bases at V and 4 bases at J, with 4 bases in the middle. CDR1 is SGHDT, CDR2 YYEEEE, per germline. CDR3 in amino acids: CASSLARYGYTF. Written as DNA, the CDR3 is TGTGCCAGCAGCTTGGCCCGCTATGGCTACACCTTC.